This T cell receptor (beta chain) was documented in a study of blood T cell repertoires in COVID-19 (dated by TCRdb to about 2020). Broadly, across the study: The collaborator samples originated in the United States, Italy and Spain and spanned the acute and convalescent phases of COVID-19. The material from the prospective study consisted of cDNA or gDNA derived from T cells, B-cell-depleted T cells, or PBMCs. Subjects who had been exposed to COVID-19, were actively infected with it, or had recovered from it provided the deeply sampled blood TCRbeta repertoires that made up the dataset. The repertoires were made available in a free public database intended to serve as a resource for research on the immune response to SARS-CoV-2. Samples were obtained from the ongoing ImmuneRACE study (first 160 participants) and from over 1,000 subjects provided by 6 global collaborators. Sample metadata almost always included a de-identified subject ID, COVID-19 status, age in years and sex. Where available, HLA class I and class II types were obtained from metadata supplied by the sample provider rather than from assay-based typing.

In the case of this clone: Which antigen it targets is not known. No base-level quality is on record; no much larger clone is a single base apart.

Participants in the prospective study were aged 18 to 89 years, lived in more than 20 United States geographic areas, and enrolled through a virtual design. In the prospective study, cohorts were assigned on the basis of participant-reported clinical history obtained from a screening survey and a study questionnaire. Recovered participants in ImmuneRACE Cohort 3 were defined by two consecutive negative NP/OP PCR tests, clearance by a healthcare professional, or resolution of symptoms. Each participant in the prospective study had whole blood, serum and a nasopharyngeal or oropharyngeal swab collected by mobile phlebotomists. Prospective study participants could optionally give additional blood draws and questionnaires over an approximately 2-month period. Before DNA extraction, blood samples from the prospective study were shipped at room temperature or frozen. TCRbeta CDR3 regions were amplified from genomic DNA using the immunoSEQ Assay, a bias-controlled multiplex PCR. In the source study's methods: The number of nucleated cells in each sample was estimated by amplification of reference gene primers within the assay. To quantify the absolute abundance of each unique TCRbeta CDR3 rearrangement, sequence reads were collapsed and filtered. Productive Simpson clonality was computed per sample as the square root of Simpson's diversity index over productive rearrangements. In TCRdb, the immuneACCESS table is reduced to in-frame sequences with V and J assigned. These tables do not hold every clone; where another copy was compared, an unresolved V gene accounts for under half, and the others remain unexplained. D and trimming come from the DNA, and the V and J calls and clone size come from that table. The sample has around 250,000 clones on record, 75% to 90% of them singletons. The ten largest clones represent 1.5% to 2% of the sample.

Trimming removed 3 bases from V and 5 bases from J; the gene matches leave 7 bases unexplained. From the germline V gene (reference sequence), CDR1 is SEHNR and CDR2 is FQNEAQ. CDR3 length: 15 amino acids, cysteine to phenylalanine. Only the CDR3 DNA is retained, 45 bases long and in frame from the first base. What the authors observed across the whole study: Clinical and demographic metadata were provided uncurated, with the amount varying by source and participant.

The sequence is built from TRBV7-9 and TRBJ2-5; TRBD1 agrees with 9 junctional bases. The sequence was obtained from a woman aged 45 to 65 who had recovered from COVID-19. The sample taken for sequencing was PBMCs or T cells enriched from blood (not recorded which). The CDR3 sequence is CASSFPYRGQETQYF. The sequenced DNA is TGTGCCAGCAGCTTTCCTTACAGGGGGCAGGAGACCCAGTACTTC.